A few counts support the clone carrying this TCR beta chain. It was with unique molecular identifiers that the TCRbeta library was prepared. One entry per CDR3 protein, called by TCRdb with MiXCR from the PCR reads. The profile shows about a million distinct CDR3 sequences, about 30% of them singletons. The sample comes from a study of T-cell reconstitution after alpha-beta-depleted transplantation in children. CDR3 length: 17 amino acids. Trimming cost V 5 bases and J 7 bases; bases outside gene matches: 17. CDR1 is SGHVS and CDR2 is FNYEAQ in the germline V gene. The sequenced sample was PBMCs, mostly from graft donor cells, obtained 360 days after TCRalphabeta/CD19-depleted stem cell transplant. The chain links TRBV7-6 to TRBJ2-7, with TRBD2 identical over 10 bases. This sequence originates from a boy under two years old who had a stem cell transplant for SCID, so the T cells may come from the graft donor. For the CDR3, the DNA is TGTGCCAGCAGCCCGCACCTTCTAGCGGGGGTTCTACGGGAGCAGTACTTC. Translated: CASSPHLLAGVLREQYF.